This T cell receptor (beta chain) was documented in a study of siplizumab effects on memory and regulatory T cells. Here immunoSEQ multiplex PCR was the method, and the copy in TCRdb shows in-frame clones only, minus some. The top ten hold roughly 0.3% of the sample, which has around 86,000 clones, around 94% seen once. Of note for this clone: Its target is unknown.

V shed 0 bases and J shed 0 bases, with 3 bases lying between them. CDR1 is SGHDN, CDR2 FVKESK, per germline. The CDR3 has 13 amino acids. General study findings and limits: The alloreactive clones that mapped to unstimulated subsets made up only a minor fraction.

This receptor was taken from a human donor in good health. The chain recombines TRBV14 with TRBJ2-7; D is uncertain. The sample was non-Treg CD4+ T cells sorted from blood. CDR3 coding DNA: TGTGCCAGCAGCCAAGACTTCTCCTACGAGCAGTACTTC. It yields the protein CASSQDFSYEQYF.